This T cell receptor beta chain came from a study of cytomegalovirus exposure and HLA in healthy donors. There are a few counts of this clone. Amplification used 60 Vbeta primers and 13 Jbeta primers. The data were produced by immunoSEQ multiplex PCR, yet TCRdb's version contains in-frame clones alone and is incomplete. The sample holds approximately 82,000 clones, more than 55% seen once. J was trimmed by 5 bases and V by 4 bases; bases with no gene match: 5. The CDR3 length is 14 residues. The germline V gene has CDR1 PRHDT and CDR2 FYEKMQ (reference sequence). The chain couples TRBV13 to TRBJ1-1; 9 positions match TRBD1. The origin of this receptor is a woman aged 30 to 39 in good health and CMV-seropositive. Sequenced input: PBMCs. The CDR3 region has the DNA TGTGCCAGCAGCTCTGGGACAGGGTTTACTGAAGCTTTCTTT. Translated, it gives CASSSGTGFTEAFF.